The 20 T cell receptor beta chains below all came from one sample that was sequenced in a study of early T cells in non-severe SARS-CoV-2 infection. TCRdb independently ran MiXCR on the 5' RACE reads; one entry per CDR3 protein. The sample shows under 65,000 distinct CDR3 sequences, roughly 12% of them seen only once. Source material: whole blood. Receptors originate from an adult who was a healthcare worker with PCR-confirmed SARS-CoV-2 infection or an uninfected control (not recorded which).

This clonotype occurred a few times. This chain's CDR3 is CASGTLPSRSGNTIYF. The CDR3 DNA follows: TGTGCCAGCGGGACTCTTCCTTCACGCTCTGGAAACACCATATATTTT. This chain joins TRBV7-6 and TRBJ1-3; perhaps TRBD1 as D (5 bases). Trimming stripped 8 bases from V and 0 bases from J, with 17 bases between. Per germline, CDR1 SGHVS and CDR2 FNYEAQ. The CDR3 is 16 amino acids. Using reference TRBV7-6 and TRBJ1-3 for the parts outside the CDR3, the full variable domain is GAGVSQSPRYKVTKRGQDVALRCDPISGHVSLYWYRQALGQGPEFLTYFNYEAQQDKSGLPNDRFSAERPEGSISTLTIQRTEQRDSAMYRCASGTLPSRSGNTIYFGEGSWLTVV.

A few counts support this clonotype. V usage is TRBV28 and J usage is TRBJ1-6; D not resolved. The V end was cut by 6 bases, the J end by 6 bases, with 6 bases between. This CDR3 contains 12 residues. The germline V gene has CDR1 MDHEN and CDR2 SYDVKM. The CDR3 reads CASRKSNSPLHF. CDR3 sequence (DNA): TGTGCCAGCAGAAAGAGTAATTCACCCCTCCACTTT.

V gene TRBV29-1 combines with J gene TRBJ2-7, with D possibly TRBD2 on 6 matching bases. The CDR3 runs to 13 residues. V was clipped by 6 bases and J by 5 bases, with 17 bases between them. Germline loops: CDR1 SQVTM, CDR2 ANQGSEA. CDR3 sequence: CSVAGPGDHEQYF. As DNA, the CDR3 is TGCAGCGTGGCGGGGCCCGGAGACCACGAGCAGTACTTC.

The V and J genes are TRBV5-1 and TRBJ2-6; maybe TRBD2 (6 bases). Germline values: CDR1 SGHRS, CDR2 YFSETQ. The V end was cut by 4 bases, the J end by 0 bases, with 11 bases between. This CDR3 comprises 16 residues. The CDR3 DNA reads TGCGCCAGCAGCGCCTACGGGGGCTCTGGGGCCAACGTCCTGACTTTC. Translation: CASSAYGGSGANVLTF.

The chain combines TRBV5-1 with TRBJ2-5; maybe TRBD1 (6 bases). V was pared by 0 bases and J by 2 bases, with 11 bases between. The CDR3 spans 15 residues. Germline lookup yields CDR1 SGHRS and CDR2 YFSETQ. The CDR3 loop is CASSLVSTGQETQYF. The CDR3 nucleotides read TGCGCCAGCAGCTTGGTGTCTACAGGGCAAGAGACCCAGTACTTC.

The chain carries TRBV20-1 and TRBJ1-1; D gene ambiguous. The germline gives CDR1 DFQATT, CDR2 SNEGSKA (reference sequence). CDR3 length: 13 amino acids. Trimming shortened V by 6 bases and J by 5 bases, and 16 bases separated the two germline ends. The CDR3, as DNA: TGCAGTGCCTCCCTGGACCGGAGGACTGAAGCTTTCTTT. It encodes CSASLDRRTEAFF.

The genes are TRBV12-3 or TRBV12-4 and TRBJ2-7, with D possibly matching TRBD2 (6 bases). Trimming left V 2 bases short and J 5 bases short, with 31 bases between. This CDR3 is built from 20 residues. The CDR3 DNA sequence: TGTGCCAGCAGTTTAATTCCTGAATTCGGCGGGGTAGAGACCGGCGACGAGCAGTACTTC. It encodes CASSLIPEFGGVETGDEQYF.

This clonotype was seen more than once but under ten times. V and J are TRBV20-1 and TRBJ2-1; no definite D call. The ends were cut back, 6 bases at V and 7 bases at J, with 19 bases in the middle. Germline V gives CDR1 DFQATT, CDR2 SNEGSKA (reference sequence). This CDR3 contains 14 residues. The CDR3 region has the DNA TGCAGTGCAGAACCCCGGGTCTTGGGGAATGAGCAGTTCTTC. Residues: CSAEPRVLGNEQFF.

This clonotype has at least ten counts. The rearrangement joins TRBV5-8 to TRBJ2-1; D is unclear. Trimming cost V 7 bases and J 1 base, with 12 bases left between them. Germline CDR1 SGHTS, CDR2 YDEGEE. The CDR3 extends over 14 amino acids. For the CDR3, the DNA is TGTGCCAGCGGGATCCTGCATTCCTACAATGAGCAGTTCTTC. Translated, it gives CASGILHSYNEQFF.

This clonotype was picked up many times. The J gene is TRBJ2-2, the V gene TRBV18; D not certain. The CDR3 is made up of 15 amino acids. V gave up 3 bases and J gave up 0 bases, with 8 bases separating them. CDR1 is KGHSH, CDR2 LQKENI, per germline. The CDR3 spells CASSPAQANTGELFF. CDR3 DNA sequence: TGTGCCAGCTCACCGGCCCAGGCGAACACCGGGGAGCTGTTTTTT.

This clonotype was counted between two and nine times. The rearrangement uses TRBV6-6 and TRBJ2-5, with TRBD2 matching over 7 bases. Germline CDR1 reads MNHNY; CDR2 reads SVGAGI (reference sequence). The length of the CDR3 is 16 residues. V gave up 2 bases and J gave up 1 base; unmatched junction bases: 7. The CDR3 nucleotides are TGTGCCAGCAGTTACGAGGGTAGCGGGCCCCAAGAGACCCAGTACTTC. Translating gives CASSYEGSGPQETQYF.

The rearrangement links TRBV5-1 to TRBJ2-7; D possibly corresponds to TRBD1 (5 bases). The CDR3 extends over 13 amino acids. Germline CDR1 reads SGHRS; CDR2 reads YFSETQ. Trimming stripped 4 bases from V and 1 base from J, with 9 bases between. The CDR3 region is CASSNTGSYEQYF. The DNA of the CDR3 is TGCGCCAGCAGCAATACAGGTTCCTACGAGCAGTACTTC.

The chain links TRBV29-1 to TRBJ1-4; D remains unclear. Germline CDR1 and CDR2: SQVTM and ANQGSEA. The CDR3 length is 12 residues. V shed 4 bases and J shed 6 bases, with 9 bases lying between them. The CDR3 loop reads CSVGHGYEKLFF. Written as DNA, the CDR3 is TGCAGCGTTGGACATGGGTATGAAAAACTGTTTTTT.

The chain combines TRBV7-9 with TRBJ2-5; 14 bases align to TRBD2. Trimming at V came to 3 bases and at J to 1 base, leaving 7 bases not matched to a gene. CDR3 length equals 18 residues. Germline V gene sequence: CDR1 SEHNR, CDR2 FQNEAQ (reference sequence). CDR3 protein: CASSFRLAGGVIQETQYF. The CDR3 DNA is TGTGCCAGCAGCTTCCGACTAGCGGGAGGGGTTATCCAAGAGACCCAGTACTTC.

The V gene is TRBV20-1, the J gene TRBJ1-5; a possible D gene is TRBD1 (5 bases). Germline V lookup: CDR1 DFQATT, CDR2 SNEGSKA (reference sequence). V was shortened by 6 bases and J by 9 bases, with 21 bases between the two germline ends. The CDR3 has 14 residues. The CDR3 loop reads CSAIPRGGLGPQHF. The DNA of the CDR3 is TGCAGTGCCATCCCCCGGGGGGGATTAGGGCCCCAGCATTTT.

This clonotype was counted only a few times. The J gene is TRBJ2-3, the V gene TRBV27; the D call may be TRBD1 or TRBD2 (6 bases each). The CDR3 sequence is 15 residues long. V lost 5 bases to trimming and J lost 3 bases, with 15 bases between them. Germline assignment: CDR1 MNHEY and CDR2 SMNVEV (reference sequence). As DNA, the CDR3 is TGTGCCAGCAGTAAGGGACAAGGGGGGACAGATACGCAGTATTTT. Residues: CASSKGQGGTDTQYF.

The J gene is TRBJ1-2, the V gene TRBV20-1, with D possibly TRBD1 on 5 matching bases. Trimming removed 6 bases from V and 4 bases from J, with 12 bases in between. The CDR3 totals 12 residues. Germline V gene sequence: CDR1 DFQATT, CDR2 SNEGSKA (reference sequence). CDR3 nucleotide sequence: TGCAGTGCCCACGGGGGGGGCTATGGCTACACCTTC. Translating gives CSAHGGGYGYTF.

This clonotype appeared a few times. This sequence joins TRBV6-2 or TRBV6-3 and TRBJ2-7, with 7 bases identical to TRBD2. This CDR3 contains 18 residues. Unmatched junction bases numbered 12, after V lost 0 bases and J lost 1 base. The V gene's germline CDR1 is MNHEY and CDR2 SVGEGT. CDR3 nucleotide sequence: TGTGCCAGCAGTTACTCGGATCGCCGAGGCGGGAGTTCCTACGAGCAGTACTTC. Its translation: CASSYSDRRGGSSYEQYF.

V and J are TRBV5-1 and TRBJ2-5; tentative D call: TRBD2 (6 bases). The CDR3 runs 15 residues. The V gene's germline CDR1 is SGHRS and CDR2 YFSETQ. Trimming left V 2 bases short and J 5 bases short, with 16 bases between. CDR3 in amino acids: CASSFSRGLPETQYF. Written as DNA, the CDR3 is TGCGCCAGCAGCTTTTCCCGGGGACTCCCGGAGACCCAGTACTTC.

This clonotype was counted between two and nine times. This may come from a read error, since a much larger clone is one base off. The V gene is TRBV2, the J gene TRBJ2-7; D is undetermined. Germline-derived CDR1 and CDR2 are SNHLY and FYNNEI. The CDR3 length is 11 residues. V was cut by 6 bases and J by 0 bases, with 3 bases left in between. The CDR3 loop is CASRTSYEQYF. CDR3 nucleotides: TGTGCCAGCAGAACCTCCTACGAGCAGTACTTC.